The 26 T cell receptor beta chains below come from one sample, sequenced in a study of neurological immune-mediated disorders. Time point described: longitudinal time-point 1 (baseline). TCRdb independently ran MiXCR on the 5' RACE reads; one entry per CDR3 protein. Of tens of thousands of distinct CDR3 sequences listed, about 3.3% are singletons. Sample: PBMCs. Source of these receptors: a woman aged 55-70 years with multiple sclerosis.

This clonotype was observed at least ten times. DNA of the CDR3: TGCAGTGCTCTCGACCAGATACGAGTGCAGTACTTC. Translated, it gives CSALDQIRVQYF. This chain uses TRBV20-1 with TRBJ2-7; D unclear. Germline V gives CDR1 DFQATT, CDR2 SNEGSKA (reference sequence). The CDR3 spans 12 residues. Trimming shortened V by 5 bases and J by 9 bases, and 17 bases separated the two germline ends.

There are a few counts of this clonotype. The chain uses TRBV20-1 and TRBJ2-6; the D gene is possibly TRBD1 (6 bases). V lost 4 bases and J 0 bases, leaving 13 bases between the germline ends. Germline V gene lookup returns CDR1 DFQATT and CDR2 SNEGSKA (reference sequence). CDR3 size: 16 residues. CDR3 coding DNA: TGCAGTGCTAAAGGGGACACCAGCTCTGGGGCCAACGTCCTGACTTTC. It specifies CSAKGDTSSGANVLTF.

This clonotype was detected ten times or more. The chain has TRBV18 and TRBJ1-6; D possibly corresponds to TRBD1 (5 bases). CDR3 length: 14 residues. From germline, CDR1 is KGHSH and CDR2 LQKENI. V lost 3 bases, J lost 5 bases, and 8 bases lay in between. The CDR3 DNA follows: TGTGCCAGCTCACCTGACAGCGATAATTCACCCCTCCACTTT. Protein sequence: CASSPDSDNSPLHF.

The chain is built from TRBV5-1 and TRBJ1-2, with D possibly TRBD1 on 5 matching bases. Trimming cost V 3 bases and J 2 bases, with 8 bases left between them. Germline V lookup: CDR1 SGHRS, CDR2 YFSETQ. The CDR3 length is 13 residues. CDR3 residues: CASSSDTNYGYTF. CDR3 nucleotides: TGCGCCAGCAGCTCGGACACAAACTATGGCTACACCTTC.

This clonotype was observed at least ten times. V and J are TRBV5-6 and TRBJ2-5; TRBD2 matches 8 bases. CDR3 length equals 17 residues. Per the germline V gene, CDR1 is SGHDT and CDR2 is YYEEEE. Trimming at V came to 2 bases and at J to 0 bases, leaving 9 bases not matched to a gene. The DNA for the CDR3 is TGTGCCAGCAGCTTATGGCGGGGGGTCGCATACCAAGAGACCCAGTACTTC. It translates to CASSLWRGVAYQETQYF.

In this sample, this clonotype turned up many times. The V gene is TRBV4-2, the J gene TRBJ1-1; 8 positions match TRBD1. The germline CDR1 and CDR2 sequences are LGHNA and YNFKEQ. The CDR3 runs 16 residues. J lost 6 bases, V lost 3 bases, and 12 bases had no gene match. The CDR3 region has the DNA TGTGCCAGCAGCCATACTGGCGACAGGGGCGACGCTGAAGCTTTCTTT. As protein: CASSHTGDRGDAEAFF.

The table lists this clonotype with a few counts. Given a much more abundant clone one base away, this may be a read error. The CDR3 coding sequence is TGCGCCAGCAGCCACTCGACAGTTAACTATGGCTACACCTTC. This encodes CASSHSTVNYGYTF. This chain uses TRBV5-1 with TRBJ1-2, with D tentatively TRBD1 (5 bases). There are 14 residues in the CDR3. Germline CDR1 SGHRS, CDR2 YFSETQ. Trimming pared 4 bases from V and 1 base from J, leaving 11 bases between.

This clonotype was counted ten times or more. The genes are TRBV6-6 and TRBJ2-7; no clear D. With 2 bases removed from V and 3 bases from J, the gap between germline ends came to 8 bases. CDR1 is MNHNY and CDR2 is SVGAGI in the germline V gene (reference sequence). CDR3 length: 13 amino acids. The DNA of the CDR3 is TGTGCCAGCAGTTACCAACGAAACTACGAGCAGTACTTC. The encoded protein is CASSYQRNYEQYF.

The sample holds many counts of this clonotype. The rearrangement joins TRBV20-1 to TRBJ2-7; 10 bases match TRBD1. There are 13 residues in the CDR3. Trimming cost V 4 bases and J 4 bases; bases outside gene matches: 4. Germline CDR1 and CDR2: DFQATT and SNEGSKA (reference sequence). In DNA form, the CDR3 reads TGCAGTGCTACTTGGGACAGGGGATACGAGCAGTACTTC. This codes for CSATWDRGYEQYF.

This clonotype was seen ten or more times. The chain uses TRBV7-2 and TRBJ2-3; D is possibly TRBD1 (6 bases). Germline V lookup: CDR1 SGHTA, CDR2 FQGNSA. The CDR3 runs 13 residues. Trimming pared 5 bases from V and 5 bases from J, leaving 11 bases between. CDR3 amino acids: CASSLQQGDTQYF. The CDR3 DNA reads TGTGCCAGCAGCCTCCAACAGGGAGATACGCAGTATTTT.

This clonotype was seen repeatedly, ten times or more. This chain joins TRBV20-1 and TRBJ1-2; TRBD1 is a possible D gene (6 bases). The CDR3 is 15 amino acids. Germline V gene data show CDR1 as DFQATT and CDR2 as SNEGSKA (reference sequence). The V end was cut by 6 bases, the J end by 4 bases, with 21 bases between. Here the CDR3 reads CSATSWEGGVYGYTF. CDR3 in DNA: TGCAGTGCAACCTCCTGGGAAGGGGGTGTCTATGGCTACACCTTC.

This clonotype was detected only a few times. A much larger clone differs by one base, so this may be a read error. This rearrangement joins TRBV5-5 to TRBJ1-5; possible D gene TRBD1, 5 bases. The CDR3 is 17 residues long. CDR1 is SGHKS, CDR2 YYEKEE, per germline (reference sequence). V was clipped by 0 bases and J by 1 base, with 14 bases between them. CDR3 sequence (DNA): TGTGCCAGCAGCTTGGCCTGGGGCCGTAAAAGCAATCAGCCCCAGCATTTT. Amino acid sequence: CASSLAWGRKSNQPQHF.

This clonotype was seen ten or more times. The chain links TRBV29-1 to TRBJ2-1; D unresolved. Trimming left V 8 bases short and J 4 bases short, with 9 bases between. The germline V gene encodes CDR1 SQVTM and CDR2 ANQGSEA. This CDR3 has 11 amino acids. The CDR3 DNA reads TGCAGCTCCCAACAGTACAATGAGCAGTTCTTC. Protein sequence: CSSQQYNEQFF.

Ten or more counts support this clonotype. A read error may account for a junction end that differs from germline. The CDR3 loop reads CASSSSGTGGYESFF. CDR3 in DNA: TGTGCCAGCAGCTCCTCCGGGACAGGGGGCTATGAATCTTTCTTT. The chain recombines TRBV7-8 with TRBJ1-1; 12 bases match TRBD1. The CDR3 runs 15 residues. Germline V CDR1 and CDR2: SGHVS, FQNEAQ.

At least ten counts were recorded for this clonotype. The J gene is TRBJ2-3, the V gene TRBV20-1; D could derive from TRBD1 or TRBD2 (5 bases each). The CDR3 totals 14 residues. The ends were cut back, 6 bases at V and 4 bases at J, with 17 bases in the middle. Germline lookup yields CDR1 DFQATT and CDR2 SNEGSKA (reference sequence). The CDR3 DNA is TGCAGTGCCACCGGGACCGGGGCGCCAGATACGCAGTATTTT. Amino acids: CSATGTGAPDTQYF.

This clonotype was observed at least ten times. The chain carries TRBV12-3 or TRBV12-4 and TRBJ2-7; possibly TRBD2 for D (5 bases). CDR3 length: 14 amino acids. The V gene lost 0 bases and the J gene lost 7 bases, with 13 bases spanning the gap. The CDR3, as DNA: TGTGCCAGCAGTTTAGCGTTTGGTTGGGAGGAGCAGTACTTC. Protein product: CASSLAFGWEEQYF.

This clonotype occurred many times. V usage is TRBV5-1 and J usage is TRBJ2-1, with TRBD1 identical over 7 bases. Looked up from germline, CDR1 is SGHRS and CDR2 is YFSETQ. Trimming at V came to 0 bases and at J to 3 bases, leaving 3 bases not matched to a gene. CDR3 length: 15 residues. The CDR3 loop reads CASSLDRGFYNEQFF. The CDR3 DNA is TGCGCCAGCAGCTTGGACAGGGGATTCTACAATGAGCAGTTCTTC.

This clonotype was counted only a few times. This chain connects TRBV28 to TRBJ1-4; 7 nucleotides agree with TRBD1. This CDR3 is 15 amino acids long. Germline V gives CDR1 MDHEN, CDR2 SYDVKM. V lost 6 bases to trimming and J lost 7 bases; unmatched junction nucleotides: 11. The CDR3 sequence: CASSLPAGGSEKLFF. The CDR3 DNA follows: TGTGCCAGCAGCCTCCCAGCAGGGGGTAGTGAAAAACTGTTTTTT.

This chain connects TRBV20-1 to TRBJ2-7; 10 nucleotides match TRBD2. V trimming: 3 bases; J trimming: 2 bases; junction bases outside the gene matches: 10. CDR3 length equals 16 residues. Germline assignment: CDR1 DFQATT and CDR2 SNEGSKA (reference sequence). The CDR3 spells CSASGLAGATTYEQYF. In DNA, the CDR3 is TGCAGTGCTAGTGGGCTAGCGGGGGCTACGACCTACGAGCAGTACTTC.

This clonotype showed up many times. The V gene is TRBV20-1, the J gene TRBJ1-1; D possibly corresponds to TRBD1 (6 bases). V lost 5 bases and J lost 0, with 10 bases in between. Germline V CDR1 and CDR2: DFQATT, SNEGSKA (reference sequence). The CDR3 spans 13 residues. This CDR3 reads CSAQSGVNTEAFF. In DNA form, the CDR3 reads TGCAGTGCTCAATCAGGGGTGAACACTGAAGCTTTCTTT.

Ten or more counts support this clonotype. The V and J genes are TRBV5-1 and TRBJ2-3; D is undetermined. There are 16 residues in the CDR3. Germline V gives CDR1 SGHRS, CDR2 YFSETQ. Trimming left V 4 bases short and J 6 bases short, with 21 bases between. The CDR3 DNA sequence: TGCGCCAGCAGCCTCGCCCCCGGGTCTTCCACGGATACGCAGTATTTT. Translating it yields CASSLAPGSSTDTQYF.

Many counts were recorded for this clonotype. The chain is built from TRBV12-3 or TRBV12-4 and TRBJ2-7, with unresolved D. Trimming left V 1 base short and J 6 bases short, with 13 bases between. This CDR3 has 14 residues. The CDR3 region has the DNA TGTGCCAGCAGTTTAGTTATAGGGAAGAGCGAGCAGTACTTC. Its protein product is CASSLVIGKSEQYF.

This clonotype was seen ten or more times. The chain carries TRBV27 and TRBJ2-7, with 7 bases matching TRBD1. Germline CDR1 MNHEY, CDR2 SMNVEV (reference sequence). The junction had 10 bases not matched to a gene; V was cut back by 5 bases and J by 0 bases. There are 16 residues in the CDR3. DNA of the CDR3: TGTGCCAGCAGTAAGCGGACAGGATCGACCTCCTACGAGCAGTACTTC. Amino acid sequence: CASSKRTGSTSYEQYF.

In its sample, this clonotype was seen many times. CDR3 coding DNA: TGTGCCAGCAGCTTAGGGGGCGGGGGCCCGGGGAATGAGCAGTTCTTC. Its protein is CASSLGGGGPGNEQFF. J is TRBJ2-1 and V is TRBV7-2; possibly TRBD2 for D (7 bases). The length of the CDR3 is 16 residues. V lost 1 base and J 7 bases, leaving 17 bases between the germline ends. In germline, CDR1 is SGHTA, CDR2 FQGNSA.

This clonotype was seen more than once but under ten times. The chain's CDR3 is CASSPWGEAYEQYF. The CDR3 coding sequence is TGTGCCAGCTCCCCGTGGGGAGAAGCCTACGAGCAGTACTTC. J is TRBJ2-7 and V is TRBV18, with D possibly TRBD2 on 5 matching bases. V lost 6 bases, J lost 2 bases, and 14 bases lay in between. There are 14 residues in the CDR3. Germline values: CDR1 KGHSH, CDR2 LQKENI.

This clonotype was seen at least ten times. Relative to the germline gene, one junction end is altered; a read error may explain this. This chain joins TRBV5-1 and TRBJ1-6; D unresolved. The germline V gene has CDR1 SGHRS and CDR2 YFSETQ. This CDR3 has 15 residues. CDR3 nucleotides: TGCGCCAGCAGCTTGGATGGAGGATTTAATTCAACCCTCAACTTT. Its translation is CASSLDGGFNSTLNF.